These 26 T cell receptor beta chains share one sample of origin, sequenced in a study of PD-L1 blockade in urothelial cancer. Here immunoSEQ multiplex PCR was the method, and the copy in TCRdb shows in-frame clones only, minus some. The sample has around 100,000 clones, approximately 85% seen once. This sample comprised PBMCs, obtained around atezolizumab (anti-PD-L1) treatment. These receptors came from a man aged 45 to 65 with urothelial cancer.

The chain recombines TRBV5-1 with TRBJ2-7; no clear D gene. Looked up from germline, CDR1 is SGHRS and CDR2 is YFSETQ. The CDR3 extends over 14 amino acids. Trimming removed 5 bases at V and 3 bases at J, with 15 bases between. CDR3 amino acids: CASRLQPSDYEQYF. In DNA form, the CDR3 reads TGCGCCAGCAGGCTCCAACCAAGCGACTACGAGCAGTACTTC. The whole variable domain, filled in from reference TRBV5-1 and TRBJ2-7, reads KAGVTQTPRYLIKTRGQQVTLSCSPISGHRSVSWYQQTPGQGLQFLFEYFSETQRNKGNFPGRFSGRQFSNSRSEMNVSTLELGDSALYLCASRLQPSDYEQYFGPGTRLTVT.

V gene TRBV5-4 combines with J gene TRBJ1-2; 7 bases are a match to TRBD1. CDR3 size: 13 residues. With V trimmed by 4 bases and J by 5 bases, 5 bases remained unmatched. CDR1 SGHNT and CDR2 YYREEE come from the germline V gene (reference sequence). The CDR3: CASSTTGSYGYTF. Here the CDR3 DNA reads TGTGCCAGCAGCACGACAGGGTCATATGGCTACACCTTC.

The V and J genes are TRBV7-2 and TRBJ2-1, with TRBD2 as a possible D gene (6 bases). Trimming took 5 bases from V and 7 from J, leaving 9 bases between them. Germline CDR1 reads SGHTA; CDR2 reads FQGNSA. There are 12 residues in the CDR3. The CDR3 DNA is TGTGCCAGCAGCCCACTAGCTAATGAGCAGTTCTTC. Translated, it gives CASSPLANEQFF.

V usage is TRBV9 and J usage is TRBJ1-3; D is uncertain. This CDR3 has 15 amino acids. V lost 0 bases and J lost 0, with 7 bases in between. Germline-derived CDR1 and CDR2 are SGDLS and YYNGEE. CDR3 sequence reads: CASSVVSGSGNTIYF. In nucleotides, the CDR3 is TGTGCCAGCAGCGTAGTCAGCGGCTCTGGAAACACCATATATTTT. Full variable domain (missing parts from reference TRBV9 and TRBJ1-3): DSGVTQTPKHLITATGQRVTLRCSPRSGDLSVYWYQQSLDQGLQFLIQYYNGEERAKGNILERFSAQQFPDLHSELNLSSLELGDSALYFCASSVVSGSGNTIYFGEGSWLTVV.

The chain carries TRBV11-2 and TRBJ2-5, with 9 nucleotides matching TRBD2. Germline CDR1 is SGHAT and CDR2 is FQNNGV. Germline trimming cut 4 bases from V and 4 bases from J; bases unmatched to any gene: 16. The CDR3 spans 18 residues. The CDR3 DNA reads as TGTGCCAGCAGCTGGGATTCCTCCCGCCTAGCGGGAATAGAGACCCAGTACTTC. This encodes CASSWDSSRLAGIETQYF.

CDR3 nucleotide sequence: TGTGCCAGCAGCCCGAGGGGGGGAACAGGGTCATCCGACGAGCAGTACTTC. Translation gives CASSPRGGTGSSDEQYF. This chain uses TRBV7-3 with TRBJ2-7; tentative D call: TRBD2 (7 bases). CDR1 and CDR2 (germline): SGHTA, FQGTGA. The CDR3 consists of 17 residues. The V end lost 5 bases, the J end lost 5 bases, and 25 bases lay between the germline ends.

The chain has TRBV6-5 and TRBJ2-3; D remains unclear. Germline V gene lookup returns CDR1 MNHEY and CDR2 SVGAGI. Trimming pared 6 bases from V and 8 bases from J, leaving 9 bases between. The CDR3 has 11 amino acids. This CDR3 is CASSRLSTQYF. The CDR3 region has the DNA TGTGCCAGCAGCCGTCTAAGTACGCAGTATTTT.

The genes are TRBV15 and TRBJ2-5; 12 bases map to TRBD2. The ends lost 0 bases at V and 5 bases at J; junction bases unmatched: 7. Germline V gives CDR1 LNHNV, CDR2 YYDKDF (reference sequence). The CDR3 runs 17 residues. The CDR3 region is CATSRDRLAGVKETQYF. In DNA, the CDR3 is TGTGCCACCAGCAGAGATCGACTAGCGGGAGTTAAGGAGACCCAGTACTTC. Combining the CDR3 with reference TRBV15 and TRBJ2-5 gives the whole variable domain DAMVIQNPRYQVTQFGKPVTLSCSQTLNHNVMYWYQQKSSQAPKLLFHYYDKDFNNEADTPDNFQSRRPNTSFCFLDIRSPGLGDTAMYLCATSRDRLAGVKETQYFGPGTRLLVL.

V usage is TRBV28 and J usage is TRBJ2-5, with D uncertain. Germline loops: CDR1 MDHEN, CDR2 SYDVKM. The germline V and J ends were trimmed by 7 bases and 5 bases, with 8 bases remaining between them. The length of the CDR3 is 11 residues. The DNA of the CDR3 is TGTGCCAGCATTAGTCTTGAGACCCAGTACTTC. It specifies CASISLETQYF.

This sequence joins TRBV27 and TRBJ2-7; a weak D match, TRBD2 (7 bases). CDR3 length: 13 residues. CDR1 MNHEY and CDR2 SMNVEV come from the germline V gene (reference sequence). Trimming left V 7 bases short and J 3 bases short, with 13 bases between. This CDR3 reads CASIRRGGYEQYF. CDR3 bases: TGTGCCAGCATCCGGAGGGGGGGCTACGAGCAGTACTTC.

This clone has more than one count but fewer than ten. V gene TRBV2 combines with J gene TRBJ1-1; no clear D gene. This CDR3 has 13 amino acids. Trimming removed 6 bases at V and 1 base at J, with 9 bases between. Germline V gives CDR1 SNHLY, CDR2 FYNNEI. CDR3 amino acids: CASRSEGNTEAFF. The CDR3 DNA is TGTGCCAGCAGGTCGGAGGGGAACACTGAAGCTTTCTTT.

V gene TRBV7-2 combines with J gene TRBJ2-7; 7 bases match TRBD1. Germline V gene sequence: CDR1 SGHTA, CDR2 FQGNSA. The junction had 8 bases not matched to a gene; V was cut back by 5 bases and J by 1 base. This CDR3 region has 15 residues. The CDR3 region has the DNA TGTGCCAGCAGCGGGATGGGACAGATATCCTACGAGCAGTACTTC. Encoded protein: CASSGMGQISYEQYF.

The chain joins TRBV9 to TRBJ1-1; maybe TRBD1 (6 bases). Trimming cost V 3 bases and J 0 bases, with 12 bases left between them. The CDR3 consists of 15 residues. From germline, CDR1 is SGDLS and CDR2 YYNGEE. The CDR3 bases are TGTGCCAGCAGCGCTTCCGGGACAATGAACACTGAAGCTTTCTTT. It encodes CASSASGTMNTEAFF.

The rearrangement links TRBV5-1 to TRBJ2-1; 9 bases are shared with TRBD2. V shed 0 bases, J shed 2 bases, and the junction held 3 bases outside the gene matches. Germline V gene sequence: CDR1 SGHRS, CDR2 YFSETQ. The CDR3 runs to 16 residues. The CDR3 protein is CASSLGGGRAYNEQFF. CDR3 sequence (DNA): TGCGCCAGCAGCTTGGGAGGCGGGAGGGCCTACAATGAGCAGTTCTTC.

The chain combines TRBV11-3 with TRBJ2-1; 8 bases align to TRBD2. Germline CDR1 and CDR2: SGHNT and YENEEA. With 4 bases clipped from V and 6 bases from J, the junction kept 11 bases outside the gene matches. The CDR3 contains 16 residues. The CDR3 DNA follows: TGTGCCAGCAGCTCAAGAGCGGGAGTGTTTGGCAATGAGCAGTTCTTC. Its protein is CASSSRAGVFGNEQFF.

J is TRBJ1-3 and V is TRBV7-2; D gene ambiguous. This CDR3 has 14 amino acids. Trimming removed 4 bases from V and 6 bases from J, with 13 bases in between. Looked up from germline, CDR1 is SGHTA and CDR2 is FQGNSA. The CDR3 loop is CASSYTRGLNTIYF. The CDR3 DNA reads TGTGCCAGCAGCTACACCAGAGGATTAAACACCATATATTTT.

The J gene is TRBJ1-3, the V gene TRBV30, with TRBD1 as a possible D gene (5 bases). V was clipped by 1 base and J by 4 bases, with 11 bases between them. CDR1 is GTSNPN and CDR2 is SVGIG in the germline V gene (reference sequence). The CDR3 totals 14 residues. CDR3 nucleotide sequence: TGTGCCTGGAGTGCAGGGAAGTCCGGAAACACCATATATTTT. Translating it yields CAWSAGKSGNTIYF.

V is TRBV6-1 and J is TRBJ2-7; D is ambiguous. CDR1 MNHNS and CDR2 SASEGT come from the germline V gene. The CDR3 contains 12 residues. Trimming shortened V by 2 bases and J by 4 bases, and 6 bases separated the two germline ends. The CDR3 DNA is TGTGCCAGCAGTGAACGAGCATACGAGCAGTACTTC. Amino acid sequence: CASSERAYEQYF.

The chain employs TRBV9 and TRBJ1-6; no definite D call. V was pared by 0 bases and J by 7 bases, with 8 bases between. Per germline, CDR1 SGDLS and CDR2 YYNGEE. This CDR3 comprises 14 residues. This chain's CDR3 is CASSVGAENSPLHF. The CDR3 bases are TGTGCCAGCAGCGTAGGGGCCGAAAATTCACCCCTCCACTTT.

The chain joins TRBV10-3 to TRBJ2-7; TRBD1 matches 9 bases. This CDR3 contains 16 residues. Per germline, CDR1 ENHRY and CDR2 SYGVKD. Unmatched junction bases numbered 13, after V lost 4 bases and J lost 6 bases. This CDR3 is CAISGRPGQGFSEQYF. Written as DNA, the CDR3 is TGTGCCATCAGTGGGAGACCGGGACAGGGTTTTAGCGAGCAGTACTTC.

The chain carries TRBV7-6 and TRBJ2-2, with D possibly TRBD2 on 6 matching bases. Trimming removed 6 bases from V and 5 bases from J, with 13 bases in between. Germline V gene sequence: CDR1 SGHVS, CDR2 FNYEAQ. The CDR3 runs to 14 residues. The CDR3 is CASRVAAPTGELFF. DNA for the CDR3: TGTGCCAGCAGGGTAGCGGCACCAACCGGGGAGCTGTTTTTT.

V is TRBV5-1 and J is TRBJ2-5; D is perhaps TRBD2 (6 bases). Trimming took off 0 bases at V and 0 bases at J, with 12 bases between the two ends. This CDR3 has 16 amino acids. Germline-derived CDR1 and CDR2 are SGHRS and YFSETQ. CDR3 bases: TGCGCCAGCAGCTTGGGTAGCGGAACCGACCAAGAGACCCAGTACTTC. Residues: CASSLGSGTDQETQYF.

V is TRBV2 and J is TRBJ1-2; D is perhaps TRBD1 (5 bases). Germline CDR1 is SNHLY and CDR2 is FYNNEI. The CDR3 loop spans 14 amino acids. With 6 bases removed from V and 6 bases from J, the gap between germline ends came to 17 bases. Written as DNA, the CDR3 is TGTGCCAGCAGGCCTTGGGGGGTTCGGAATGGCTACACCTTC. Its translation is CASRPWGVRNGYTF.

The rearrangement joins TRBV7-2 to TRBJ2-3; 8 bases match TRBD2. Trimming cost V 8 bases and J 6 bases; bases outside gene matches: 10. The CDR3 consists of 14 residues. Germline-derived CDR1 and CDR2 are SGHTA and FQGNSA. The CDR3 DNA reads TGTGCCAGCCAGTTTAGCGGGGCGCGTGATACGCAGTATTTT. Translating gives CASQFSGARDTQYF. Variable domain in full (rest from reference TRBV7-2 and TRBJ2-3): GAGVSQSPSNKVTEKGKDVELRCDPISGHTALYWYRQSLGQGLEFLIYFQGNSAPDKSGLPSDRFSAERTGGSVSTLTIQRTQQEDSAVYLCASQFSGARDTQYFGPGTRLTVL.

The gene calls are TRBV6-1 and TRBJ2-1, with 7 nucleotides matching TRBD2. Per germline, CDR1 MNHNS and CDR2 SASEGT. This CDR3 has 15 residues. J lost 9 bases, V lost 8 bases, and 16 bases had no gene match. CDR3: CASWGVGAGALEQFF. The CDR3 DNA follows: TGTGCCAGCTGGGGCGTTGGCGCGGGAGCACTTGAGCAGTTCTTC.

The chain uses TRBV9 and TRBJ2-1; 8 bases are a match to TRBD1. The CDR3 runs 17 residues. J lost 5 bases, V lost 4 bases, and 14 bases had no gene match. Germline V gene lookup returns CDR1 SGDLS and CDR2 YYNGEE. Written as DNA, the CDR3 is TGTGCCAGCAGCCCCCCTCGGAGGACAGGGCTTGACAATGAGCAGTTCTTC. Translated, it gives CASSPPRRTGLDNEQFF.